What follows is one TCR beta chain and its context. Antigen unknown. Because it lacks the conserved phenylalanine or tryptophan at the end, this CDR3 is likely a read error. Starting material of 500 ng total RNA yielded TCR beta cDNA via a constant-region primer. Slightly modified ARM-PCR served as the procedure for the TCR beta libraries. These libraries came from three rounds of nested multiplex PCR. In the first two PCR rounds, TRBV1-TRBV30 forward primers were paired with a C-beta reverse primer, and each round lasted roughly 9 cycles. TCRdb re-derived calls from the multiplex PCR reads in MiXCR, one entry per CDR3 protein. The sample includes some 200,000 distinct CDR3 sequences, less than 65% of them seen just once. These data belong to a study of tumor-infiltrating lymphocytes in primary liver carcinoma. Study details: Patients of both sexes were 30 to 69 years old. Tumor staging was T1-T3 N0M0; sizes spanned roughly 4.2 to 10 cm across.

Study-wide results and caveats: Without sorting, CD4+ versus CD8+ T cell repertoires were not compared.

The CDR3 loop spans 15 amino acids. J gave up 6 bases and V 1 base, and 9 bases lay outside the gene matches. CDR1 is SGHAT and CDR2 is FQNNGV in the germline V gene. Germline DNA was also extracted, while the blood RNA originated from unsorted whole blood. Patients were treatment-naive with chronic HBV infection. The chain carries TRBV11-2 and TRBJ2-7, with 7 positions matching TRBD1. Sequencing used peripheral blood. The source of this sequence is a woman in her fifties or sixties with primary liver carcinoma and hepatitis B virus infection. In DNA form, the CDR3 reads TGTGCCAGCAGCTTAGTTTTGCAGGGGGATGGCGAGCAGTACATC. Its translation: CASSLVLQGDGEQYI.